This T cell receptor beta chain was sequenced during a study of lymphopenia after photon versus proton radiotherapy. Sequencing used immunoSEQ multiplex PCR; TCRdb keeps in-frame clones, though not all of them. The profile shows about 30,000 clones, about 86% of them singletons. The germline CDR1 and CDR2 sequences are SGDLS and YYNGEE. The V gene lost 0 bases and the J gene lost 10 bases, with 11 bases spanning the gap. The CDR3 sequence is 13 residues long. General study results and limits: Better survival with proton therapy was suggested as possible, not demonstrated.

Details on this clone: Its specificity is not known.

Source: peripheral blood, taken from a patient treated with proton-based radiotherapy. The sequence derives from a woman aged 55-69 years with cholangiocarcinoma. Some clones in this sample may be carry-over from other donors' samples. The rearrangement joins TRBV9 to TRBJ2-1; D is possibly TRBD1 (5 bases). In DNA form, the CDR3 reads TGTGCCAGCAGCGTAGCTAGGGGTGAAGAGCAGTTCTTC. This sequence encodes CASSVARGEEQFF.